Below, 18 T cell receptor beta chains from the same sample are listed, as sequenced in a study of T cell changes during pregnancy in multiple sclerosis. Using immunoSEQ multiplex PCR, the repertoire was profiled, and TCRdb retains in-frame clones only, with some absent. The sample has 28,000 or so clones, roughly 87% seen once. Specimen: CD4+ T cells from peripheral blood mononuclear cells, collected in the second trimester of pregnancy. The receptor source for this set is a female donor with multiple sclerosis, enrolled in a pregnancy study.

The chain has TRBV28 and TRBJ2-7; D call uncertain. The CDR3 is made up of 12 amino acids. From germline, CDR1 is MDHEN and CDR2 SYDVKM. V gave up 3 bases and J gave up 5 bases, with 8 bases separating them. This CDR3 reads CASSFEQNEQYF. CDR3 nucleotides: TGTGCCAGCAGTTTCGAACAAAACGAGCAGTACTTC.

The chain carries TRBV7-2 and TRBJ2-1, with 12 positions matching TRBD2. There are 15 residues in the CDR3. The V and J ends lost 5 bases and 5 bases, in that order; junction bases with no gene match: 4. Germline loops: CDR1 SGHTA, CDR2 FQGNSA. CDR3 protein: CASSLGLAGNNEQFF. CDR3 DNA sequence: TGTGCCAGCAGCCTGGGACTAGCGGGCAACAATGAGCAGTTCTTC.

This chain links TRBV6-1 with TRBJ1-6; no clear D gene. V was pared by 1 base and J by 4 bases, with 20 bases between. CDR1 is MNHNS, CDR2 SASEGT, per germline. The CDR3 spans 19 residues. DNA for the CDR3: TGTGCCAGCAGTGAAGTGGGCGGAGGTGCGGCAGCGTATAATTCACCCCTCCACTTT. Its translation: CASSEVGGGAAAYNSPLHF.

V is TRBV7-2 and J is TRBJ1-1, with D possibly being TRBD1 (5 bases). With 1 base removed from V and 8 bases from J, the gap between germline ends came to 23 bases. The CDR3 totals 17 residues. Germline values: CDR1 SGHTA, CDR2 FQGNSA. The CDR3 nucleotides are TGTGCCAGCAGCTTAGGGGGGTGGGAAATCGGGGCGGGGGAAGCTTTCTTT. This sequence encodes CASSLGGWEIGAGEAFF.

V gene TRBV5-4 combines with J gene TRBJ1-4; 7 bases map to TRBD1. J lost 4 bases, V lost 3 bases, and 6 bases had no gene match. The length of the CDR3 is 15 residues. Germline CDR1 and CDR2: SGHNT and YYREEE (reference sequence). The CDR3 nucleotides read TGTGCCAGCAGCTCCAGACAGGGCCGTAATGAAAAACTGTTTTTT. Its translation is CASSSRQGRNEKLFF.

In DNA, the CDR3 is TGTGCCAGCAGCTTAGAACGCGGTCAGCTCACAGATACGCAGTATTTT. It encodes CASSLERGQLTDTQYF. This rearrangement joins TRBV11-2 to TRBJ2-3; D gene uncertain. CDR1 is SGHAT, CDR2 FQNNGV, per germline. The V end was cut by 0 bases, the J end by 2 bases, with 12 bases between. CDR3 length: 16 amino acids.

The gene calls are TRBV28 and TRBJ2-7, with 10 bases lining up with TRBD1. Trimming at V came to 5 bases and at J to 3 bases, leaving 7 bases not matched to a gene. The germline CDR1 and CDR2 sequences are MDHEN and SYDVKM. The CDR3 is made up of 15 amino acids. The DNA for the CDR3 is TGTGCCAGCAGTGGTGGACAGGGGGTGCGCTACGAGCAGTACTTC. Translation: CASSGGQGVRYEQYF.

Comments on this clone: Other nucleotide sequences in the sample specify the same CDR3. The chain joins TRBV9 to TRBJ1-3; D uncertain. V was trimmed by 1 base and J by 0 bases, leaving 5 bases between them. The V gene's germline CDR1 is SGDLS and CDR2 YYNGEE. This CDR3 has 14 amino acids. The CDR3 loop reads CASSVLSSGNTIYF. Written as DNA, the CDR3 is TGTGCCAGCAGCGTATTGAGCTCTGGAAACACCATATATTTT.

The rearrangement uses TRBV30 and TRBJ1-6; D might be TRBD1 (6 bases). Looked up from germline, CDR1 is GTSNPN and CDR2 is SVGIG (reference sequence). This CDR3 is built from 14 residues. Trimming stripped 4 bases from V and 8 bases from J, with 15 bases between. CDR3 protein: CAWTSHGGHSPLHF. The CDR3 DNA is TGTGCCTGGACTTCCCACGGGGGGCATTCACCCCTCCACTTT.

This clone was observed once. CDR3 in amino acids: CASSLWDSLNQPQHF. CDR3 sequence (DNA): TGTGCCAGCAGTTTATGGGACAGCCTTAATCAGCCCCAGCATTTT. V gene TRBV28 combines with J gene TRBJ1-5, with D tentatively TRBD1 (6 bases). CDR3 length: 15 amino acids. V lost 0 bases and J 4 bases, leaving 10 bases between the germline ends. The germline V gene encodes CDR1 MDHEN and CDR2 SYDVKM.

This chain connects TRBV4-1 to TRBJ2-7; D call uncertain. The CDR3 contains 13 residues. The V gene lost 1 base and the J gene lost 8 bases, with 12 bases spanning the gap. Germline-derived CDR1 and CDR2 are MGHRA and YSYEKL. The CDR3 nucleotides are TGCGCCAGCAGCCAAGCTGCATCGGTACAGCAGTACTTC. Its protein product is CASSQAASVQQYF.

The rearrangement uses TRBV10-1 and TRBJ1-1; D unclear. Trimming took off 3 bases at V and 8 bases at J, with 13 bases between the two ends. The germline V gene has CDR1 WNHNN and CDR2 SYGVQD (reference sequence). The CDR3 runs to 13 residues. CDR3 nucleotide sequence: TGCGCCAGCAGTGAAGCCGGGGTTGGCGAAGCTTTCTTT. Translating it yields CASSEAGVGEAFF.

The chain recombines TRBV2 with TRBJ2-7; D is perhaps TRBD1 (6 bases). The germline V gene encodes CDR1 SNHLY and CDR2 FYNNEI. This CDR3 region has 13 residues. Trimming removed 6 bases from V and 2 bases from J, with 11 bases in between. CDR3 coding DNA: TGTGCCAGCAGCAGACAGGCCACCTACGAGCAGTACTTC. Its translation is CASSRQATYEQYF.

The CDR3 here is CASHLPPRGSSYEQYF. The CDR3 nucleotides are TGTGCAAGTCACCTCCCCCCTCGAGGTAGCTCCTACGAGCAGTACTTC. The chain employs TRBV12-2 and TRBJ2-7; the table's D call of TRBD2 was not tested on the DNA. TRBV12-2 is an annotated pseudogene. This CDR3 region has 16 residues.

This clone was seen once. CDR3 in DNA: TGCGCCAGCAGCTTGGCGGTGGGAGGGAACACCGGGGAGCTGTTTTTT. Translating gives CASSLAVGGNTGELFF. The chain couples TRBV5-1 to TRBJ2-2, with D tentatively TRBD2 (6 bases). Germline values: CDR1 SGHRS, CDR2 YFSETQ. V was clipped by 0 bases and J by 1 base, with 10 bases between them. The CDR3 is 16 amino acids.

The chain links TRBV28 to TRBJ1-4; D possibly corresponds to TRBD1 (6 bases). V was cut by 8 bases and J by 6 bases, with 22 bases left in between. The CDR3 is made up of 16 amino acids. The germline V gene encodes CDR1 MDHEN and CDR2 SYDVKM. CDR3 sequence: CASSPLRGGSYEKLFF. DNA of the CDR3: TGTGCCAGCTCACCACTGAGAGGGGGATCGTATGAAAAACTGTTTTTT.

This clone came up once. The chain employs TRBV19 and TRBJ2-2; 8 bases are a match to TRBD1. J lost 4 bases, V lost 4 bases, and 5 bases had no gene match. Germline-derived CDR1 and CDR2 are LNHDA and SQIVND (reference sequence). The CDR3 is 15 residues long. CDR3 loop: CASSTDRGGTGELFF. CDR3 nucleotides: TGTGCCAGTAGTACTGACAGGGGTGGCACCGGGGAGCTGTTTTTT.

This chain links TRBV19 with TRBJ1-1, with D unclear. Germline values: CDR1 LNHDA, CDR2 SQIVND (reference sequence). The CDR3 is made up of 13 amino acids. V was cut by 3 bases and J by 4 bases, with 9 bases left in between. In DNA, the CDR3 is TGTGCCAGTAGTATCCTTGAGGGCACTGAAGCTTTCTTT. Amino acid sequence: CASSILEGTEAFF. Using reference TRBV19 and TRBJ1-1 for the parts outside the CDR3, the full variable domain is DGGITQSPKYLFRKEGQNVTLSCEQNLNHDAMYWYRQDPGQGLRLIYYSQIVNDFQKGDIAEGYSVSREKKESFPLTVTSAQKNPTAFYLCASSILEGTEAFFGQGTRLTVV.